The rows below give T cell receptor beta chains drawn from one sample of a study of identical twins. Using its own MiXCR run on the 5' RACE reads, TCRdb lists one record per CDR3 protein. The sample shows 450,000 or so distinct CDR3 sequences, 14% of them seen only once. This sample also belongs to another study, concerning yellow fever vaccine responses in identical twins.

The sample consisted of CD4+ T cells sorted from blood. These receptor sequences come from a young woman in good health. Each CDR3 is given with its conserved first and last residue. A D gene is named only where the DNA matches it firmly. The size entry is marked missing in some rows and otherwise reads once, few, many or a size class.

D gene: .
V gene: TRBV5-1
J gene: TRBJ2-6
clone size: few
CDR3 length: 15
CDR3 protein: CASSERGSGANVLTF
CDR3 DNA: TGCGCCAGCAGCGAAAGGGGCTCTGGGGCCAACGTCCTGACTTTC

D gene: .
V gene: TRBV24-1
J gene: TRBJ1-1
clone size: many
CDR3 length: 13
CDR3 protein: CATSGGVGTEAFF
CDR3 DNA: TGTGCCACCAGTGGCGGGGTAGGGACTGAAGCTTTCTTT

D gene: .
V gene: TRBV6-5
J gene: TRBJ1-1
clone size: few
CDR3 length: 9
CDR3 protein: CGGETEAFF
CDR3 DNA: TGTGGGGGAGAGACTGAAGCTTTCTTT

D gene: .
V gene: TRBV7-9
J gene: TRBJ2-3
clone size: few
CDR3 length: 14
CDR3 protein: CASSFRERTDTQYF
CDR3 DNA: TGTGCCAGCAGCTTCAGGGAGCGCACAGATACGCAGTATTTT

D gene: TRBD2
V gene: TRBV7-6
J gene: TRBJ2-1
clone size: few
CDR3 length: 16
CDR3 protein: CASSLTSGSISHEQFF
CDR3 DNA: TGTGCCAGCAGTTTGACTAGCGGGAGTATTTCCCATGAGCAGTTCTTC

D gene: .
V gene: TRBV27
J gene: TRBJ1-6
clone size: few
CDR3 length: 13
CDR3 protein: CASRGWENSPLHF
CDR3 DNA: TGTGCCAGCAGGGGCTGGGAAAATTCACCCCTCCACTTT

D gene: TRBD1
V gene: TRBV27
J gene: TRBJ1-2
clone size: .
CDR3 length: 16
CDR3 protein: CASSLSHQGGSTGYTF
CDR3 DNA: TGTGCCAGCAGTTTATCCCACCAGGGGGGGTCTACGGGCTACACCTTC

D gene: TRBD2
V gene: TRBV10-3
J gene: TRBJ2-5
clone size: few
CDR3 length: 15
CDR3 protein: CAIREPGGAQETQYF
CDR3 DNA: TGTGCCATCAGAGAACCGGGGGGGGCCCAAGAGACCCAGTACTTC

D gene: .
V gene: TRBV28
J gene: TRBJ2-3
clone size: .
CDR3 length: 13
CDR3 protein: CASSSFGTDTQYF
CDR3 DNA: TGTGCCAGCAGTTCCTTTGGCACAGATACGCAGTATTTT

D gene: TRBD2
V gene: TRBV11-2
J gene: TRBJ2-5
clone size: many
CDR3 length: 16
CDR3 protein: CASSLSSSGSGETQYF
CDR3 DNA: TGTGCCAGCAGCTTAAGTTCTAGCGGGAGTGGAGAGACCCAGTACTTC

D gene: .
V gene: TRBV12-3/TRBV12-4
J gene: TRBJ2-2
clone size: many
CDR3 length: 16
CDR3 protein: CASSTPGPWNTGELFF
CDR3 DNA: TGTGCCAGCAGTACCCCGGGACCTTGGAACACCGGGGAGCTGTTTTTT

D gene: .
V gene: TRBV4-1
J gene: TRBJ2-3
clone size: .
CDR3 length: 15
CDR3 protein: CASSLTLLPADTQYF
CDR3 DNA: TGCGCCAGCAGCCTCACCCTCCTTCCCGCAGATACGCAGTATTTT

D gene: .
V gene: TRBV12-3/TRBV12-4
J gene: TRBJ2-2
clone size: .
CDR3 length: 14
CDR3 protein: CASRRDHGTGELFF
CDR3 DNA: TGTGCCAGCAGGCGGGACCATGGGACCGGGGAGCTGTTTTTT

D gene: TRBD1
V gene: TRBV12-3/TRBV12-4
J gene: TRBJ1-3
clone size: many
CDR3 length: 14
CDR3 protein: CASSDTGGGNTIYF
CDR3 DNA: TGTGCCAGCAGTGACACAGGGGGAGGAAACACCATATATTTT

D gene: .
V gene: TRBV9
J gene: TRBJ2-6
clone size: .
CDR3 length: 18
CDR3 protein: CASSTRQILSSGANVLTF
CDR3 DNA: TGTGCCAGCAGCACTCGACAGATTCTATCCTCTGGGGCCAACGTCCTGACTTTC

D gene: TRBD1
V gene: TRBV30
J gene: TRBJ2-7
clone size: few
CDR3 length: 14
CDR3 protein: CAWSVAGQGSEQYF
CDR3 DNA: TGTGCCTGGAGTGTAGCGGGACAGGGGTCCGAGCAGTACTTC

D gene: .
V gene: TRBV5-1
J gene: TRBJ1-3
clone size: .
CDR3 length: 14
CDR3 protein: CASSPFEDGNTIYF
CDR3 DNA: TGCGCCAGCAGTCCTTTTGAGGACGGAAACACCATATATTTT

D gene: .
V gene: TRBV6-1
J gene: TRBJ2-7
clone size: once
CDR3 length: 14
CDR3 protein: CASRRTEGSYEQYF
CDR3 DNA: TGTGCCAGCCGCCGGACGGAGGGTTCCTACGAGCAGTACTTC

D gene: .
V gene: TRBV4-2
J gene: TRBJ2-2
clone size: .
CDR3 length: 18
CDR3 protein: CASSQATPTWANTGELFF
CDR3 DNA: TGTGCCAGCAGCCAAGCCACTCCGACTTGGGCGAACACCGGGGAGCTGTTTTTT

D gene: TRBD1
V gene: TRBV28
J gene: TRBJ2-3
clone size: many
CDR3 length: 15
CDR3 protein: CASTGDTPSTDTQYF
CDR3 DNA: TGTGCCAGTACAGGGGACACCCCGAGCACAGATACGCAGTATTTT

D gene: TRBD2
V gene: TRBV11-1
J gene: TRBJ2-1
clone size: few
CDR3 length: 18
CDR3 protein: CASSLGLAGGSLYNEQFF
CDR3 DNA: TGTGCCAGCAGCTTGGGACTAGCGGGAGGATCCCTTTACAATGAGCAGTTCTTC

D gene: .
V gene: TRBV12-3/TRBV12-4
J gene: TRBJ2-7
clone size: .
CDR3 length: 17
CDR3 protein: CTSSLAGTGPRLIEQYF
CDR3 DNA: TGTACCAGCAGTTTAGCGGGGACAGGGCCTCGACTCATCGAGCAGTACTTC

D gene: .
V gene: TRBV7-8
J gene: TRBJ2-2
clone size: .
CDR3 length: 16
CDR3 protein: CASSLERWQGPGELFF
CDR3 DNA: TGTGCCAGCAGCTTAGAACGGTGGCAGGGACCAGGGGAGCTGTTTTTT

D gene: .
V gene: TRBV5-1
J gene: TRBJ2-2
clone size: many
CDR3 length: 12
CDR3 protein: CASSQDSGELFF
CDR3 DNA: TGCGCCAGCAGCCAAGATTCCGGGGAGCTGTTTTTT

D gene: .
V gene: TRBV2
J gene: TRBJ2-3
clone size: .
CDR3 length: 15
CDR3 protein: CASRVTPLGTDTQYF
CDR3 DNA: TGTGCCAGCAGGGTAACACCACTCGGCACAGATACGCAGTATTTT

D gene: .
V gene: TRBV20-1
J gene: TRBJ2-2
clone size: few
CDR3 length: 14
CDR3 protein: CSAEGERATGELFF
CDR3 DNA: TGCAGTGCCGAGGGGGAGAGGGCCACCGGGGAGCTGTTTTTT

D gene: TRBD2
V gene: TRBV4-3
J gene: TRBJ2-2
clone size: .
CDR3 length: 16
CDR3 protein: CASSQDLAGAVGELFF
CDR3 DNA: TGCGCCAGCAGCCAAGATCTGGCGGGAGCGGTCGGGGAGCTGTTTTTT

D gene: .
V gene: TRBV29-1
J gene: TRBJ2-5
clone size: few
CDR3 length: 13
CDR3 protein: CSVEKQVQETQYF
CDR3 DNA: TGCAGCGTTGAAAAACAGGTTCAAGAGACCCAGTACTTC

D gene: .
V gene: TRBV7-9
J gene: TRBJ2-5
clone size: .
CDR3 length: 14
CDR3 protein: CASSRTGTQETQYF
CDR3 DNA: TGTGCCAGCAGCCGGACCGGGACTCAAGAGACCCAGTACTTC

D gene: .
V gene: TRBV4-3
J gene: TRBJ2-3
clone size: many
CDR3 length: 13
CDR3 protein: CASSQEVFDTQYF
CDR3 DNA: TGCGCCAGCAGCCAAGAGGTTTTCGATACGCAGTATTTT